Shown below are 30 T cell receptor beta chains from a single sample sequenced in a study of beta chain features in type 1 diabetes. Study-wide results and limits: All four CD4+ subsets from Type 1 diabetes patients carried moderately but significantly shorter TCRB CDR3s.

Expressed TCRB transcripts were sequenced because the entire RNA isolate underwent reverse transcription. Method: immunoSEQ multiplex PCR; TCRdb's copy keeps in-frame clones and lacks some. The sample shows 100,000 to 150,000 clones, roughly 17% of them seen only once. Their target antigens are unknown. Sequenced sample: central memory CD4+ T cells from blood. All receptors derive from a man younger than 30 with type 1 diabetes.

This clone occurred many times. V gene TRBV12-5 combines with J gene TRBJ1-1; D possibly corresponds to TRBD1 (5 bases). V lost 7 bases and J 0 bases, leaving 12 bases between the germline ends. CDR1 is LGHNT and CDR2 is FRNRAP in the germline V gene. This CDR3 spans 14 amino acids. The chain's CDR3 is CASVRDRLNTEAFF. As DNA, the CDR3 is TGTGCTAGTGTCCGCGACAGATTGAACACTGAAGCTTTCTTT.

The V call is TRBV27, the J call TRBJ1-1; D is ambiguous. The CDR3 loop spans 13 amino acids. Per germline, CDR1 MNHEY and CDR2 SMNVEV (reference sequence). V lost 6 bases to trimming and J lost 0 bases, with 8 bases between them. CDR3 region: CASSNGVNTEAFF. The CDR3 nucleotides are TGTGCCAGCAGCAACGGGGTGAACACTGAAGCTTTCTTT.

This clone was seen only a few times. This sequence joins TRBV30 and TRBJ1-1; the match to TRBD1 covers 9 bases. Per the germline V gene, CDR1 is GTSNPN and CDR2 is SVGIG (reference sequence). J lost 3 bases, V lost 3 bases, and 8 bases had no gene match. The CDR3 runs 15 residues. The CDR3 sequence: CAWRQGAIGYTEAFF. As DNA, the CDR3 is TGTGCCTGGAGACAGGGGGCGATTGGGTACACTGAAGCTTTCTTT.

The chain has TRBV5-1 and TRBJ2-3; tentative D call: TRBD2 (5 bases). The V gene lost 3 bases and the J gene lost 2 bases, with 16 bases spanning the gap. The CDR3 consists of 16 residues. From germline, CDR1 is SGHRS and CDR2 YFSETQ. The CDR3 DNA follows: TGCGCCAGCAGCTCCGTTCTAGCAGGTTTCACAGATACGCAGTATTTT. It is translated as CASSSVLAGFTDTQYF.

This clone was seen a handful of times. One end of the junction does not line up with germline, which may come from a read error. The rearrangement joins TRBV7-7 to TRBJ2-2; 11 nucleotides agree with TRBD2. CDR1 is SSHAT, CDR2 FNYEAQ, per germline (reference sequence). This CDR3 comprises 16 residues. The CDR3 bases are TGTGCTAGCAGCCCTACTAGCGGGAGTGGCACCGGGGAGCTGTTTTTT. This gives the protein CASSPTSGSGTGELFF.

This clone was found a few times. The chain joins TRBV19 to TRBJ2-2; the D gene is possibly TRBD2 (5 bases). V dropped 8 bases and J dropped 0 bases, with 7 bases sitting between them. Germline V gives CDR1 LNHDA, CDR2 SQIVND (reference sequence). This CDR3 region has 13 residues. CDR3 region: CASEAANTGELFF. The CDR3 DNA is TGTGCCAGTGAAGCGGCGAACACCGGGGAGCTGTTTTTT. Full variable domain (rest looked up from reference TRBV19 and TRBJ2-2): DGGITQSPKYLFRKEGQNVTLSCEQNLNHDAMYWYRQDPGQGLRLIYYSQIVNDFQKGDIAEGYSVSREKKESFPLTVTSAQKNPTAFYLCASEAANTGELFFGEGSRLTVL.

This clone was seen a few times. The J gene is TRBJ1-1, the V gene TRBV29-1, with D tentatively TRBD1 (5 bases). CDR3 length equals 14 residues. Trimming left V 7 bases short and J 1 base short, with 16 bases between. The germline V gene has CDR1 SQVTM and CDR2 ANQGSEA. CDR3 protein: CSADPGTGNTEAFF. The CDR3 nucleotides are TGCAGCGCGGACCCAGGGACGGGGAACACTGAAGCTTTCTTT.

The V call is TRBV7-3, the J call TRBJ2-7; tentatively, D is TRBD2 (5 bases). This CDR3 is 13 amino acids long. Deletions cut 3 bases from V and 4 bases from J, with 10 bases between. Germline assignment: CDR1 SGHTA and CDR2 FQGTGA. The CDR3 sequence: CASSFLDFYEQYF. CDR3 nucleotide sequence: TGTGCCAGCAGCTTCTTGGACTTTTACGAGCAGTACTTC.

The chain uses TRBV19 and TRBJ2-5; no firm D call. The germline V gene has CDR1 LNHDA and CDR2 SQIVND (reference sequence). The CDR3 covers 13 residues. V lost 5 bases to trimming and J lost 1 base, with 8 bases between them. The CDR3 DNA is TGTGCCAGTAGTGGGCCAGCCCAAGAGACCCAGTACTTC. It encodes CASSGPAQETQYF.

This clone was seen more than once but under ten times. This rearrangement joins TRBV4-3 to TRBJ2-1; D unclear. CDR1 is LGHNA and CDR2 is YSLEER in the germline V gene. CDR3 length: 11 amino acids. Deletions cut 10 bases from V and 8 bases from J, with 12 bases between. The CDR3 DNA is TGCGCCACAAGGAATCCCGATGAGCAGTTCTTC. Encoded protein: CATRNPDEQFF.

This clone was picked up a small number of times. The genes are TRBV9 and TRBJ1-5, with D perhaps matching TRBD1 (6 bases). Germline V gene sequence: CDR1 SGDLS, CDR2 YYNGEE. Trimming removed 2 bases at V and 0 bases at J, with 9 bases between. The CDR3 loop spans 15 amino acids. DNA of the CDR3: TGTGCCAGCAGCGTTCAAGGGGGTAGCAATCAGCCCCAGCATTTT. Residues: CASSVQGGSNQPQHF.

This clone was recorded at least ten times. CDR3 nucleotides: TGTGCCAGCAGAATCGGCAGGGTCGGGACAACCGGGGAGCTGTTTTTT. Translation gives CASRIGRVGTTGELFF. The V and J genes are TRBV27 and TRBJ2-2, with a tentative D call TRBD1 (6 bases). Germline-derived CDR1 and CDR2 are MNHEY and SMNVEV (reference sequence). The V end was cut by 6 bases, the J end by 5 bases, with 19 bases between. The CDR3 length is 16 residues.

The CDR3 DNA is TGTGCCAGCAGCCCGGGTAGCGGGAGTACTTCCTACAATGAGCAGTTCTTC. It is translated as CASSPGSGSTSYNEQFF. The chain links TRBV5-4 to TRBJ2-1; TRBD2 aligns across 9 bases. V shed 4 bases and J 1 base; nucleotides not matched to a gene: 9. CDR1 is SGHNT, CDR2 YYREEE, per germline (reference sequence). CDR3 length equals 17 residues. The variable domain in full, with the rest retrieved from reference TRBV5-4 and TRBJ2-1, is ETGVTQSPTHLIKTRGQQVTLRCSSQSGHNTVSWYQQALGQGPQFIFQYYREEENGRGNFPPRFSGLQFPNYSSELNVNALELDDSALYLCASSPGSGSTSYNEQFFGPGTRLTVL.

This clone was counted only a few times. The chain links TRBV7-2 to TRBJ1-2, with TRBD1 matching over 7 bases. Germline V lookup: CDR1 SGHTA, CDR2 FQGNSA. After removal of 5 bases from V and 3 bases from J, the junction contained 18 bases not matched to a gene. The length of the CDR3 is 18 residues. This CDR3 reads CASSQNRDRILTHYGYTF. CDR3 nucleotide sequence: TGTGCCAGCAGCCAAAACCGGGACAGAATATTAACTCACTATGGCTACACCTTC.

This clone was observed a handful of times. The V and J genes are TRBV4-3 and TRBJ2-4; TRBD1 is a possible D gene (5 bases). With 0 bases removed from V and 0 bases from J, the gap between germline ends came to 9 bases. This CDR3 has 16 amino acids. The germline CDR1 and CDR2 sequences are LGHNA and YSLEER. The CDR3 nucleotides are TGCGCCAGCAGCCAAGATCGACAGCTAGCCAAAAACATTCAGTACTTC. Translated: CASSQDRQLAKNIQYF.

The chain has TRBV30 and TRBJ2-5; D remains unclear. Germline V lookup: CDR1 GTSNPN, CDR2 SVGIG (reference sequence). The ends were cut back, 3 bases at V and 5 bases at J, with 10 bases in the middle. CDR3 length: 12 amino acids. As DNA, the CDR3 is TGTGCCTGGAGCCCCACCCTCGAGACCCAGTACTTC. Its protein product is CAWSPTLETQYF.

The chain uses TRBV25-1 and TRBJ1-2; weak D call: TRBD1 (5 bases). Germline V gene sequence: CDR1 MGHDK, CDR2 SYGVNS. The V and J ends lost 1 base and 6 bases respectively, with 12 bases between them. The CDR3 length is 14 residues. The CDR3 reads CASSESFSGHGYTF. The CDR3 nucleotides read TGTGCCAGCAGTGAATCGTTTTCGGGGCATGGCTACACCTTC.

In this sample, this clone turned up a few times. The chain combines TRBV5-4 with TRBJ2-5, with a possible D match to TRBD1 (5 bases). Germline loops: CDR1 SGHNT, CDR2 YYREEE (reference sequence). Trimming took off 3 bases at V and 2 bases at J, with 17 bases between the two ends. The CDR3 runs to 16 residues. DNA of the CDR3: TGTGCCAGCAGCTCCGACCGTAGGCGACAGCAAGAGACCCAGTACTTC. It translates to CASSSDRRRQQETQYF.

The chain joins TRBV5-1 to TRBJ1-2; maybe TRBD1 (6 bases). The CDR3 covers 12 residues. CDR1 and CDR2 from the germline V gene are SGHRS and YFSETQ. Trimming took 7 bases from V and 4 from J, leaving 11 bases between them. The CDR3 region has the DNA TGCGCCAGCGGACAGACCACCTATGGCTACACCTTC. Its translation: CASGQTTYGYTF.

The chain has TRBV2 and TRBJ2-7; 9 bases agree with TRBD1. The CDR3 covers 15 residues. Germline values: CDR1 SNHLY, CDR2 FYNNEI. The V gene end was trimmed by 4 bases and the J gene end by 6 bases; junction bases not matched to a gene: 10. The CDR3 protein is CASSAAGQGLVEQYF. CDR3 sequence (DNA): TGTGCCAGCAGTGCGGCGGGACAGGGCTTAGTCGAGCAGTACTTC.

The chain recombines TRBV11-2 with TRBJ1-2, with TRBD1 identical over 9 bases. V shed 6 bases, J shed 7 bases, and the junction held 6 bases outside the gene matches. The CDR3 extends over 13 amino acids. The germline V gene has CDR1 SGHAT and CDR2 FQNNGV. CDR3 sequence: CASSSSQGAGYTF. CDR3 nucleotide sequence: TGTGCCAGCAGTTCCTCACAGGGGGCTGGCTACACCTTC.

This sequence joins TRBV7-2 and TRBJ1-2, with 10 bases fitting TRBD1. This CDR3 has 13 residues. The germline V gene has CDR1 SGHTA and CDR2 FQGNSA. Trimming took 5 bases from V and 7 from J; bases not matched to a gene: 4. The CDR3 loop is CASSTGQGFGYTF. The DNA for the CDR3 is TGTGCCAGCAGCACGGGACAGGGGTTTGGCTACACCTTC.

This clone was seen only a few times. The V call is TRBV30, the J call TRBJ1-2; D gene uncertain. The germline V and J ends were trimmed by 4 bases and 5 bases, with 11 bases remaining between them. The germline CDR1 and CDR2 sequences are GTSNPN and SVGIG (reference sequence). The CDR3 sequence is 12 residues long. The CDR3 DNA reads as TGTGCCTGGAAGGGAGCCGAGTATGGCTACACCTTC. This translates into CAWKGAEYGYTF.

This clone was observed at least ten times. The CDR3: CASSPPDSFEQYF. CDR3 in DNA: TGTGCCAGCTCACCACCGGACAGTTTCGAGCAGTACTTC. The rearrangement uses TRBV18 and TRBJ2-7; a weak D match, TRBD1 (6 bases). Trimming cost V 0 bases and J 6 bases, with 9 bases left between them. CDR3 length: 13 amino acids. Germline V gene sequence: CDR1 KGHSH, CDR2 LQKENI.

In this sample, this clone turned up a few times. V is TRBV18 and J is TRBJ2-7, with D tentatively TRBD2 (5 bases). This CDR3 is built from 13 residues. Germline V gene sequence: CDR1 KGHSH, CDR2 LQKENI. Trimming shortened V by 0 bases and J by 7 bases, and 10 bases separated the two germline ends. CDR3 loop: CASSPPSGREQYF. As DNA, the CDR3 is TGTGCCAGCTCACCACCTTCGGGAAGAGAGCAGTACTTC.

This clone has more than one count but fewer than ten. The chain links TRBV29-1 to TRBJ2-3, with 7 bases lining up with TRBD2. V was pared by 6 bases and J by 5 bases, with 14 bases of the junction left unmatched. The V gene's germline CDR1 is SQVTM and CDR2 ANQGSEA. This CDR3 is built from 15 residues. The CDR3 region is CSVSPNKVAGDTQYF. The CDR3, as DNA: TGCAGCGTATCTCCCAATAAGGTAGCGGGAGATACGCAGTATTTT.

This clone has a handful of counts. J is TRBJ2-1 and V is TRBV5-5, with D possibly TRBD2 on 6 matching bases. The CDR3 is made up of 18 amino acids. The V end was cut by 2 bases, the J end by 2 bases, with 20 bases between. The germline CDR1 and CDR2 sequences are SGHKS and YYEKEE (reference sequence). CDR3 bases: TGTGCCAGCAGCTTTAGATCACTTGGCGCGGGAACCTACAATGAGCAGTTCTTC. Protein product: CASSFRSLGAGTYNEQFF.

The CDR3 sequence is CASSGQLAPFGNTIYF. The CDR3 nucleotides are TGTGCCAGCAGCGGGCAGTTAGCACCTTTCGGAAACACCATATATTTT. V usage is TRBV9 and J usage is TRBJ1-3; D is uncertain. Per the germline V gene, CDR1 is SGDLS and CDR2 is YYNGEE. The CDR3 is 16 residues long. Trimming pared 3 bases from V and 4 bases from J, leaving 17 bases between.

The chain joins TRBV19 to TRBJ2-6; possible D gene TRBD1, 5 bases. Germline V CDR1 and CDR2: LNHDA, SQIVND (reference sequence). CDR3 length equals 16 residues. The V and J ends lost 1 base and 2 bases respectively, with 9 bases between them. CDR3 in amino acids: CASSIAGKTGANVLTF. CDR3 coding DNA: TGTGCCAGTAGTATAGCAGGGAAGACTGGGGCCAACGTCCTGACTTTC.

The chain has TRBV11-2 and TRBJ1-1, with TRBD1 as a possible D gene (5 bases). The length of the CDR3 is 13 residues. Looked up from germline, CDR1 is SGHAT and CDR2 is FQNNGV. Trimming shortened V by 2 bases and J by 1 base, and 5 bases separated the two germline ends. Written as DNA, the CDR3 is TGTGCCAGCAGCTTAAGGGGGAACACTGAAGCTTTCTTT. Encoded protein: CASSLRGNTEAFF.